This TCR beta chain is drawn from a study of brain T cells in children with intractable seizures. Germline CDR1 is SGHAT and CDR2 is FQNNGV. Trimming shortened V by 3 bases and J by 3 bases, and 17 bases separated the two germline ends. The CDR3 sequence is 17 residues long. Method: immunoSEQ multiplex PCR; TCRdb's copy keeps in-frame clones and lacks some. The data hold approximately 110,000 clones, with 94% observed a single time. The chain recombines TRBV11-2 with TRBJ2-2, with a possible D match to TRBD2 (5 bases). This receptor was obtained from a boy under three years old with hemimegalencephaly and intractable seizures. This sample comprised peripheral blood, obtained at surgery. CDR3 coding DNA: TGTGCCAGCAGCTTGGGAAATTTCGGGATACACACCGGGGAGCTGTTTTTT. Translating gives CASSLGNFGIHTGELFF. The variable domain in full, with the rest retrieved from reference TRBV11-2 and TRBJ2-2, is EAGVAQSPRYKIIEKRQSVAFWCNPISGHATLYWYQQILGQGPKLLIQFQNNGVVDDSQLPKDRFSAERLKGVDSTLKIQPAKLEDSAVYLCASSLGNFGIHTGELFFGEGSRLTVL.